This TCR beta chain was obtained from a study of blood T cell repertoires in COVID-19. Sequencing was performed with immunoSEQ multiplex PCR; in TCRdb, only in-frame clones are kept and a portion is missing. The data contain roughly 180,000 clones, around 80% of them singletons. The V and J ends lost 1 base and 6 bases, in that order; junction bases with no gene match: 10. This CDR3 region has 18 residues. From germline, CDR1 is LGHDT and CDR2 YNNKEL (reference sequence). This sequence joins TRBV3-1 (or the pseudogene TRBV3-2) and TRBJ2-1, with 12 bases lining up with TRBD2. Sequenced input: peripheral blood. This TCR came from a woman of 80 years or more with COVID-19, enrolled during active disease. The CDR3 DNA is TGTGCCAGCAGCCAAGGTTATGGGAGACTAGCGGGAGCCAATGAGCAGTTCTTC. It specifies CASSQGYGRLAGANEQFF.